The present entry profiles one T cell receptor (beta chain) with its context. In the original processing: From reference gene primer amplification, estimates of nucleated cell counts were derived. The table came from immunoSEQ multiplex PCR; TCRdb's copy has only in-frame clones and leaves some out. V, J and clone size reflect that table, while D and trimming were determined from the DNA. Of under 95,000 clones in the sample, 86% are singletons; the top ten hold 18%. The sample comes from a study of blood T cell repertoires in COVID-19. About the study: Specimens from acute and convalescent COVID-19 originated in the United States, Italy and Spain. T cells, B-cell-depleted T cells, or PBMCs provided the cDNA or gDNA that served as material.

The length of the CDR3 is 14 residues. Germline loops: CDR1 WNHNN, CDR2 SYGVQD (reference sequence). V was pared by 5 bases and J by 4 bases, with 4 bases of the junction left unmatched. This TCR came from a woman of 80 years or more with acute or convalescent COVID-19. The chain has TRBV10-1 and TRBJ1-1; TRBD1 aligns across 10 bases. The sample comprised peripheral blood. The DNA of the CDR3 is TGCGCCAGCAGTCCGGGACAGGGGATCACTGAAGCTTTCTTT. Protein sequence: CASSPGQGITEAFF.